This T cell receptor (beta chain) was identified during a study of T cells after yellow fever vaccination. Notes on the study in general: Among primary-vaccination clones, most reappeared after the booster, at just under 98% for CD4 and roughly 90% for CD8.

There are 15 residues in the CDR3. V gave up 1 base and J gave up 8 bases; unmatched junction bases: 6. Germline CDR1 is SGHTA and CDR2 is FQGNSA. Conversion of TCR transcripts into cDNA relied on 5'RACE template switching, which added a universal primer site and UMIs. One entry per CDR3 protein results from TCRdb running MiXCR on the 5' RACE reads. The table has around 400,000 distinct CDR3 sequences, around a tenth seen once; the top ten hold 18%. With respect to this clonotype: Its antigen is currently unknown.

This sequence originates from a man between 18 and 35 years old who received the YFV17D yellow fever vaccine. The gene calls are TRBV7-2 and TRBJ1-2; TRBD1 aligns across 11 bases. Sequencing was performed on PBMCs, taken on the day of the first yellow fever vaccination. In nucleotides, the CDR3 is TGTGCCAGCAGCTTAGTCGGGACAGGGGGGGGAGGCTACACCTTC. Residues: CASSLVGTGGGGYTF.